Reported below is one T cell receptor (beta chain). What this receptor recognizes is not known. Base qualities are not at hand, and no much larger clone is one base apart. The data derive from a study of blood T cells in healthy people across ages (dated by TCRdb to the mid-2010s). About the full investigation: Template switching captured roughly one uniquely barcoded TCR beta cDNA molecule per two T cells in model experiments. The donors were split into four age groups: young (average about 15 years), middle-aged (about 40), aged (62) and long-lived (approximately 80). Two additional independent replicas of 1 million unique cDNA reads from the same blood draw were analyzed for two donors (one aged 18 to 29 and one aged 80 or older). Donors of different ages were randomly distributed across sequencing lanes to avoid experimental bias. The study measured age-related changes in TCR beta repertoire diversity using deep sequencing normalized with unique cDNA molecular identifiers.

Libraries were prepared through 5' RACE. A second PCR of roughly 6 to 12 cycles was performed with a sample-barcoded 5' primer and a J-beta primer mix. Each TCR beta cDNA molecule received a unique molecular identifier from a template-switch 5' adaptor carrying 12 random nucleotides. Each sample yielded at least 2.5 million CDR3-containing paired-end reads. First-strand cDNA was synthesized from all RNA with the Mint cDNA synthesis kit, primed by a TRBC-specific oligonucleotide. All cDNA was treated with uracil-DNA glycosylase and then went through a first 18-cycle PCR with the universal primers M1SS and BC2_uni_R. In the authors' own workflow: Normalization of each sample was performed by random selection of 1 million high-quality reads, each carrying a distinct molecular identifier. Instead of being binned into consensus sequences, reads with shared molecular identifiers were discarded. MiTCR, with a Q25 quality threshold and the strictest error-elimination algorithm, was used for CDR3 identification, clonotype clustering and error correction. Lower-bound total TCR beta diversity was estimated with a nonparametric unseen species model using Euler transformation. TCRdb trimmed public reads at Q25 via fastp, called clones via MiXCR and kept in-frame beta chains. Under each unique CDR3 protein, matching rows form one entry showing the most common genes and DNA. The V and J calls follow TCRdb's processing rather than the paper's. This sample lists around 1,800,000 distinct CDR3 sequences; about two fifths were detected once. About 21% of the sample is taken by the ten largest.

Broad study findings and their caveats: Because the CMV infection status of the donors was unknown, age-related changes in expanded clonotypes may potentially have been confounded. Bulk unsorted PBMC profiling prevented conclusive comparison of naive and antigen-experienced compartments. As age increased, observed TCR beta diversity per million T cells dropped in a roughly linear way, and a significant reduction was already evident by age approximately 40. Compared with the aged group, more naive CD4+ T cells, fewer expanded clones and increased TCR diversity were shown by the long-lived group, suggesting age selection. There was a strong correlation between observed TCR beta diversity and the percentage of naive T cells measured by flow cytometry. Estimates of total diversity based on one million sequenced T cells were regarded as lower bounds and as underestimates.

The roughly 38 donors, aged roughly 6 to 100 years, were systemically healthy Caucasian individuals from Russia. Each donor gave 8.5 to 10 milliliters of peripheral blood, collected into EDTA-treated Vacutainer tubes. PBMCs were isolated by Ficoll-Paque density-gradient centrifugation, with at least 7 million obtained per sample. Total RNA, at least 5 micrograms per sample, was extracted from PBMCs with Trizol reagent. For every donor, an aliquot of PBMCs went through flow cytometry to measure the percentages of naive CD45RAhigh/CD27high T cells. This clonotype originated in a human donor in good health. Input material: blood.

Here the CDR3 is given as CSARGRSSGSGNTIYF. The nucleotides read TGCAGTGCTAGAGGACGCTCCAGTGGCTCTGGAAACACCATATATTTT. The sequence joins TRBV20-1 to TRBJ1-3; the D gene lacks a confident call. CDR1 and CDR2 are drawn from the germline V gene (reference sequence): DFQATT, SNEGSKA. V and J are truncated by 1 base and 0 bases respectively, leaving an intervening sequence of 13 bases. The CDR3, cysteine through phenylalanine, is 16 amino acids long. The kept DNA is CDR3 alone, 48 bases in frame from the first base.